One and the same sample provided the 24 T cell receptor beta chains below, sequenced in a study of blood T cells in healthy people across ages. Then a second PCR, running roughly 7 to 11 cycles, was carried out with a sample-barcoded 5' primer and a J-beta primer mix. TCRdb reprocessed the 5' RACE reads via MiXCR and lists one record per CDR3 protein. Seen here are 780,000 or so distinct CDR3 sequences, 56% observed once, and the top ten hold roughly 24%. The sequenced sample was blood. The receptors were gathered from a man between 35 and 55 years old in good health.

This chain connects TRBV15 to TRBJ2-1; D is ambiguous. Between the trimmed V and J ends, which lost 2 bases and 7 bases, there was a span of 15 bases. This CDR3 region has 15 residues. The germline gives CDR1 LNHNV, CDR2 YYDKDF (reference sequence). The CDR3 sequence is CATSRLLGIMNEQFF. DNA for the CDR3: TGTGCCACCAGCAGATTACTGGGGATTATGAATGAGCAGTTCTTC.

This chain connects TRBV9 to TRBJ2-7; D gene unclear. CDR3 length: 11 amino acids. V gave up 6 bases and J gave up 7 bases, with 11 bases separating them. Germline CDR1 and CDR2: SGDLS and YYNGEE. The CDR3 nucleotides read TGTGCCAGCAATTTGGTGGGGGAGCAGTACTTC. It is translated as CASNLVGEQYF.

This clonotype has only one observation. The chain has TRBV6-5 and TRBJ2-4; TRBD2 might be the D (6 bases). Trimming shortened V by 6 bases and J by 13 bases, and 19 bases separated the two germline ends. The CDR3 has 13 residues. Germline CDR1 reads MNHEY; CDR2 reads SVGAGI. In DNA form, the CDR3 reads TGTGCCAGCAGGCCCCCGGGGGTATACGGGCAGTACTTC. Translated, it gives CASRPPGVYGQYF.

CDR3 sequence reads: CASSSTSGRSYEQYF. The CDR3 DNA follows: TGTGCCAGCAGTTCCACTAGCGGCCGGTCCTACGAGCAGTACTTC. The rearrangement joins TRBV6-1 to TRBJ2-7; 8 bases match TRBD2. The CDR3 totals 15 residues. CDR1 is MNHNS, CDR2 SASEGT, per germline. V shed 5 bases, J shed 1 base, and the junction held 7 bases outside the gene matches.

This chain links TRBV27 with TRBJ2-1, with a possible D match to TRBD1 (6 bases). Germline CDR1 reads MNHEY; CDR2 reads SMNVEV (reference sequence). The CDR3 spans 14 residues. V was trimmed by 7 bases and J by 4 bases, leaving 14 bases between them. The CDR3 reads CASNPGQKYNEQFF. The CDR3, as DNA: TGTGCCAGCAACCCCGGACAGAAATACAATGAGCAGTTCTTC.

The CDR3 is CSAPGALGYGYTF. The CDR3, as DNA: TGCAGTGCTCCCGGGGCTCTTGGCTATGGCTACACCTTC. The V call is TRBV20-1, the J call TRBJ1-2; D may be TRBD1 (5 bases). The CDR3 totals 13 residues. The germline CDR1 and CDR2 sequences are DFQATT and SNEGSKA (reference sequence). Trimming took 5 bases from V and 4 from J, leaving 14 bases between them.

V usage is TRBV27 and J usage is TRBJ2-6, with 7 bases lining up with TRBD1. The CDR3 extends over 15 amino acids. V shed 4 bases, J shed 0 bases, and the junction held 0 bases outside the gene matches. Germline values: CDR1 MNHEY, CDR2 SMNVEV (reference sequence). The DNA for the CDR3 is TGTGCCAGCAGTTACAGGGGCTCTGGGGCCAACGTCCTGACTTTC. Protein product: CASSYRGSGANVLTF.

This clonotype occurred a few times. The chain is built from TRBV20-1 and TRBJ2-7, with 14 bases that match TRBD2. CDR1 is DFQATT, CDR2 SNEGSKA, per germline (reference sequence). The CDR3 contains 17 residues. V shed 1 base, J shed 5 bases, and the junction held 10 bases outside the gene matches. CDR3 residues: CSARALGTSGRRHEQYF. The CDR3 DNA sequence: TGCAGTGCTAGAGCCCTCGGGACTAGCGGGAGACGACACGAGCAGTACTTC.

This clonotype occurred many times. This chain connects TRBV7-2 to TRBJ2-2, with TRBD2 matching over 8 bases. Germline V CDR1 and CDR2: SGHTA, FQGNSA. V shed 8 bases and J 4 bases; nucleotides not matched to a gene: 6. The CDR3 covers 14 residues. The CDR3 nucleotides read TGTGCCAGCGGGGTAGCGGGAACCACCGGGGAGCTGTTTTTT. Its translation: CASGVAGTTGELFF.

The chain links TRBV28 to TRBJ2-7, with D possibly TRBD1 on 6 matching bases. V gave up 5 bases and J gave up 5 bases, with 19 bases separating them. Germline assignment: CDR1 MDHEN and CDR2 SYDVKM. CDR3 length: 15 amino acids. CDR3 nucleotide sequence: TGTGCCAGCAGTCTAACCCCAGGGGTCGGGGACGAGCAGTACTTC. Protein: CASSLTPGVGDEQYF.

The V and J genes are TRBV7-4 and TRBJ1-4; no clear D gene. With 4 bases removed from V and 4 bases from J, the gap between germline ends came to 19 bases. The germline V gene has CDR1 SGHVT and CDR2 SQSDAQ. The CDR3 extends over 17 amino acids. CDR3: CASSSPLLEGGNEKLFF. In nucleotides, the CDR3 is TGTGCCAGCAGCTCCCCGCTTTTGGAGGGTGGTAATGAAAAACTGTTTTTT.

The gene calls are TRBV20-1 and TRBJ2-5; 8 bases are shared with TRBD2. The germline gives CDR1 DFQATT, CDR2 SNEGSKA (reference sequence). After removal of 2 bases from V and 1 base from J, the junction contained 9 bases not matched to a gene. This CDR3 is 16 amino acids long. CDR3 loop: CSARPIAGSPQETQYF. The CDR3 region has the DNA TGCAGTGCTAGACCCATAGCGGGGAGCCCCCAAGAGACCCAGTACTTC.

CDR3 DNA sequence: TGCAGTGCTGGGAGGACAGGGACCAATGAGCAGTTCTTC. It encodes CSAGRTGTNEQFF. This chain joins TRBV20-1 and TRBJ2-1, with 8 bases matching TRBD1. The CDR3 runs to 13 residues. Looked up from germline, CDR1 is DFQATT and CDR2 is SNEGSKA (reference sequence). Losses at the gene ends were 5 bases for V and 6 bases for J; bases not matched to a gene: 6.

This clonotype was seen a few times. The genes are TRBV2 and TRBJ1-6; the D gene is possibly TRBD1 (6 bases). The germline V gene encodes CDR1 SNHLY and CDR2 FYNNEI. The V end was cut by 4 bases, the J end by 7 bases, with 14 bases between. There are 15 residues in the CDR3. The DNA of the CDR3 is TGTGCCAGCAGTGTACTCCAGGGGACGAATTCACCCCTCCACTTT. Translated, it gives CASSVLQGTNSPLHF. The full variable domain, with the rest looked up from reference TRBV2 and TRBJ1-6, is EPEVTQTPSHQVTQMGQEVILRCVPISNHLYFYWYRQILGQKVEFLVSFYNNEISEKSEIFDDQFSVERPDGSNFTLKIRSTKLEDSAMYFCASSVLQGTNSPLHFGNGTRLTVT.

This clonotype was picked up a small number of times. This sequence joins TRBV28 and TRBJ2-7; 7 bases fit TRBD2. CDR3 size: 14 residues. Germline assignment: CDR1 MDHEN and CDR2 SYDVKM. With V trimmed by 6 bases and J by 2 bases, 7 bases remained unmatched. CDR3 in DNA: TGTGCCAGCAGCCCCGGGGGGAATACCTACGAGCAGTACTTC. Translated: CASSPGGNTYEQYF.

CDR3 in amino acids: CAWDSNYGYTF. The CDR3 nucleotides are TGTGCCTGGGACAGTAACTATGGCTACACCTTC. This rearrangement joins TRBV30 to TRBJ1-2; weak D call: TRBD1 (5 bases). The CDR3 length is 11 residues. The germline CDR1 and CDR2 sequences are GTSNPN and SVGIG (reference sequence). V was pared by 5 bases and J by 1 base, with 5 bases between.

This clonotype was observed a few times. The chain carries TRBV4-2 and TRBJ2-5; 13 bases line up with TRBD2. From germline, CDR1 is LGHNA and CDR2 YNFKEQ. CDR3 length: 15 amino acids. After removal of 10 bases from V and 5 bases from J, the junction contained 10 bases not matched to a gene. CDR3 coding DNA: TGTGCCACCTCAACTAGCGGGGGGGCGGGTGAGACCCAGTACTTC. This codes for CATSTSGGAGETQYF.

The chain's CDR3 is CASSTSSGRIYEQYF. CDR3 nucleotides: TGTGCCAGCAGTACTTCCAGCGGGAGGATCTACGAGCAGTACTTC. The chain has TRBV5-5 and TRBJ2-7, with 9 bases aligning to TRBD2. Unmatched junction bases numbered 9, after V lost 5 bases and J lost 3 bases. Germline CDR1 and CDR2: SGHKS and YYEKEE (reference sequence). The CDR3 is made up of 15 amino acids.

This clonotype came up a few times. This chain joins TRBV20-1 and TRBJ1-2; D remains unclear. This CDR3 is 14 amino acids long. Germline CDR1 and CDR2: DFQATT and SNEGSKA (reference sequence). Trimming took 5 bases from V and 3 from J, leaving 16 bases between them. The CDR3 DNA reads TGCAGTGCTCCCGGAGGGAGGATCGACTATGGCTACACCTTC. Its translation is CSAPGGRIDYGYTF.

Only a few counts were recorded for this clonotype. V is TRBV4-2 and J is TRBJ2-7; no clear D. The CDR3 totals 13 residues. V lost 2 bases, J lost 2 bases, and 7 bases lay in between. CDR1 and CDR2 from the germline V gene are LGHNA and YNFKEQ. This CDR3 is CASSQTLAYEQYF. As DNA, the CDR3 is TGTGCCAGCAGCCAAACCCTGGCCTACGAGCAGTACTTC.

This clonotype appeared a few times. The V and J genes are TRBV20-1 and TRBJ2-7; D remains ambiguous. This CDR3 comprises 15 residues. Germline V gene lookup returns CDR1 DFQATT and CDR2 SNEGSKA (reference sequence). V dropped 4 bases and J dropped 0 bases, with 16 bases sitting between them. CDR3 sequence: CSAKEIRHSSYEQYF. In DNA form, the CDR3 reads TGCAGTGCTAAGGAAATCCGGCACAGCTCCTACGAGCAGTACTTC.

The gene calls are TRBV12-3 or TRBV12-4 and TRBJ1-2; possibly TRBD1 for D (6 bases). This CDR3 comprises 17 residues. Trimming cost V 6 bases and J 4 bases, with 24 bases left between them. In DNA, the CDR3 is TGTGCCAGCAGGGAAGGTCCCAGGGGTAGGACCTTCTATGGCTACACCTTC. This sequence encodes CASREGPRGRTFYGYTF.

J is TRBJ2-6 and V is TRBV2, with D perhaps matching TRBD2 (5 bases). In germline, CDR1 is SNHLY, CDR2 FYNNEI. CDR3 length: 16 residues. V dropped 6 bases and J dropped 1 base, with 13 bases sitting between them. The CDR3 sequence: CASSGVDLSGANVLTF. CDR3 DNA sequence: TGTGCCAGCAGCGGGGTCGACCTATCTGGGGCCAACGTCCTGACTTTC.

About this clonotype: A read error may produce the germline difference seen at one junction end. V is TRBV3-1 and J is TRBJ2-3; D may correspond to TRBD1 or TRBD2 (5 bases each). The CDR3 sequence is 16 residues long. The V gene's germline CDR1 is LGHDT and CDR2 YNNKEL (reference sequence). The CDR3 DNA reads TGTGCCAGCAGCCATAACCCGGGACCGGGCACAGATACGCGGTATTTT. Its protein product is CASSHNPGPGTDTRYF.